This T cell receptor (beta chain) stems from a study of CD8+ T cells in alopecia areata. After isolation, RNA underwent reverse transcription to generate cDNA as the sequencing template. The method was immunoSEQ multiplex PCR; TCRdb's version includes in-frame clones alone and lacks a portion of them. Of over 110,000 clones listed, approximately 50% are singletons. Trimming took 1 base from V and 3 from J, leaving 13 bases between them. Germline V gives CDR1 MNHEY, CDR2 SVGAGI. The CDR3 has 15 amino acids. The starting material was CD4+ T cells sorted from blood, obtained at week 0. The TCR sequence derives from a human donor with alopecia areata. This sequence joins TRBV6-5 and TRBJ2-7; either TRBD1 or TRBD2 may supply D (6 bases each). CDR3 sequence (DNA): TGTGCCAGCAGTTACTTCGGGGGCGAAAGCTACGAGCAGTACTTC. Encoded protein: CASSYFGGESYEQYF.